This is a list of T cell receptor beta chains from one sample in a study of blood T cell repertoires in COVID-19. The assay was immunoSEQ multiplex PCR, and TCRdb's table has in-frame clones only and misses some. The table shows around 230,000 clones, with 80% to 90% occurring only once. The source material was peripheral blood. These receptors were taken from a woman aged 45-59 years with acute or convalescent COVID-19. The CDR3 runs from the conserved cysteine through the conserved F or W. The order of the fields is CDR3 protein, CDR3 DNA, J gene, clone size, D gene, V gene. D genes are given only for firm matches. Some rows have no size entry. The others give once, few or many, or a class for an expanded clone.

cdr3_aa: CASSMPQGPKPYEQYF
cdr3_nt: TGTGCCAGCAGCATGCCACAGGGTCCAAAGCCCTACGAGCAGTACTTC
j_call: TRBJ2-7
clone_size: .
d_call: .
v_call: TRBV7-2

cdr3_aa: CASILDRNTGELFF
cdr3_nt: .
j_call: TRBJ2-2
clone_size: .
d_call: .
v_call: TRBV2

cdr3_aa: CASSQAPGGSGYGYTF
cdr3_nt: TGTGCCAGCAGCCAAGCCCCAGGGGGCTCAGGCTATGGCTACACCTTC
j_call: TRBJ1-2
clone_size: .
d_call: TRBD1
v_call: TRBV14

cdr3_aa: CASSLSGGVREKLFF
cdr3_nt: TGTGCCAGCAGCTTGTCGGGAGGGGTCCGTGAGAAACTGTTTTTT
j_call: TRBJ1-4
clone_size: .
d_call: .
v_call: TRBV5-4

cdr3_aa: CASSSGTAVGQYF
cdr3_nt: TGTGCCAGCAGTTCCGGGACAGCTGTTGGGCAGTACTTC
j_call: TRBJ2-7
clone_size: .
d_call: TRBD1
v_call: TRBV12-3/TRBV12-4

cdr3_aa: CASSDILPTEETQYF
cdr3_nt: TGTGCCAGCAGTGACATCCTACCCACCGAAGAGACCCAGTACTTC
j_call: TRBJ2-5
clone_size: .
d_call: .
v_call: TRBV2

cdr3_aa: CASSPVVGSNYGYTF
cdr3_nt: TGTGCCAGCAGCCCAGTGGTTGGCAGTAACTATGGCTACACCTTC
j_call: TRBJ1-2
clone_size: .
d_call: .
v_call: TRBV7-2

cdr3_aa: CASSQLTGGGGNSPLHF
cdr3_nt: TGTGCCAGCAGCCAACTGACAGGGGGTGGCGGGAATTCACCCCTCCACTTT
j_call: TRBJ1-6
clone_size: few
d_call: TRBD1
v_call: TRBV3-1/TRBV3-2

cdr3_aa: CASSPRGLAAIPGGEQFF
cdr3_nt: TGTGCCAGCAGTCCCCGGGGACTAGCGGCGATCCCAGGGGGTGAGCAGTTCTTC
j_call: TRBJ2-1
clone_size: .
d_call: TRBD2
v_call: TRBV27

cdr3_aa: CSASTPRGGRGKNEQFF
cdr3_nt: TGCAGTGCTAGTACCCCCCGCGGCGGGAGAGGAAAAAATGAGCAGTTCTTC
j_call: TRBJ2-1
clone_size: .
d_call: TRBD2
v_call: TRBV20-1

cdr3_aa: CASKLSGRVGDTQYF
cdr3_nt: TGTGCCAGCAAGTTAAGCGGGAGGGTAGGAGATACGCAGTATTTT
j_call: TRBJ2-3
clone_size: once
d_call: TRBD2
v_call: TRBV9

cdr3_aa: CASGGGVWKGYTF
cdr3_nt: TGTGCCAGCGGAGGTGGGGTCTGGAAAGGCTACACCTTC
j_call: TRBJ1-2
clone_size: .
d_call: .
v_call: TRBV12-3/TRBV12-4

cdr3_aa: CASSKTGGGEAFF
cdr3_nt: TGTGCCAGCAGTAAGACAGGTGGAGGTGAAGCTTTCTTT
j_call: TRBJ1-1
clone_size: .
d_call: .
v_call: TRBV12-3/TRBV12-4

cdr3_aa: CASSRGGTNTGELFF
cdr3_nt: TGTGCCAGCAGCCGCGGGGGTACCAACACCGGGGAGCTGTTTTTT
j_call: TRBJ2-2
clone_size: .
d_call: TRBD2
v_call: TRBV5-6

cdr3_aa: CASSSSASGSWGLSYEQYF
cdr3_nt: TGCGCCAGCAGCTCATCCGCTAGCGGGAGCTGGGGATTAAGCTACGAGCAGTACTTC
j_call: TRBJ2-7
clone_size: .
d_call: TRBD2
v_call: TRBV5-1

cdr3_aa: CASSATGGSDTGELFF
cdr3_nt: TGCGCCAGCAGTGCTACAGGGGGCTCGGACACCGGGGAGCTGTTTTTT
j_call: TRBJ2-2
clone_size: few
d_call: TRBD1
v_call: TRBV10-1

cdr3_aa: CASSFRPREAYNEQFF
cdr3_nt: TGTGCCAGCAGCTTCCGTCCGCGGGAGGCCTACAATGAGCAGTTCTTC
j_call: TRBJ2-1
clone_size: .
d_call: TRBD2
v_call: TRBV11-1

cdr3_aa: CASRGDINSYEQYF
cdr3_nt: TGTGCCAGCAGGGGCGACATCAACTCCTACGAGCAGTACTTC
j_call: TRBJ2-7
clone_size: .
d_call: .
v_call: TRBV2

cdr3_aa: CASSPPSGTVGNEQFF
cdr3_nt: TGTGCCAGCTCACCACCGTCTGGGACAGTAGGAAATGAGCAGTTCTTC
j_call: TRBJ2-1
clone_size: .
d_call: TRBD1
v_call: TRBV18

cdr3_aa: CASTEAVSYEQYF
cdr3_nt: TGTGCCAGCACCGAAGCGGTCTCCTACGAGCAGTACTTC
j_call: TRBJ2-7
clone_size: .
d_call: .
v_call: TRBV13

cdr3_aa: CASSSLGMDRSFGEKLFF
cdr3_nt: TGTGCCAGCAGTTCATTGGGGATGGACAGGTCGTTTGGTGAAAAACTGTTTTTT
j_call: TRBJ1-4
clone_size: .
d_call: TRBD1
v_call: TRBV27

cdr3_aa: CASSVGQGPYNEQFF
cdr3_nt: TGTGCCAGCAGTGTTGGCCAGGGCCCCTACAATGAGCAGTTCTTC
j_call: TRBJ2-1
clone_size: .
d_call: .
v_call: TRBV2

cdr3_aa: CASSPGTAQETQYF
cdr3_nt: TGTGCCAGCTCACCAGGGACAGCTCAAGAGACCCAGTACTTC
j_call: TRBJ2-5
clone_size: .
d_call: TRBD1
v_call: TRBV18

cdr3_aa: CASTAGLAGGSYNEQFF
cdr3_nt: TGTGCCAGCACTGCTGGGCTAGCGGGGGGCTCCTACAATGAGCAGTTCTTC
j_call: TRBJ2-1
clone_size: once
d_call: TRBD2
v_call: TRBV2

cdr3_aa: CATSRDRSGTGSPLHF
cdr3_nt: TGTGCCACCAGCAGAGATCGGTCCGGGACAGGATCACCCCTCCACTTT
j_call: TRBJ1-6
clone_size: .
d_call: TRBD1
v_call: TRBV15

cdr3_aa: CASSYRDRDGYTF
cdr3_nt: TGTGCCAGCAGCTACCGGGACAGGGATGGCTACACCTTC
j_call: TRBJ1-2
clone_size: .
d_call: TRBD1
v_call: TRBV9

cdr3_aa: CASRAQGATGANVLTF
cdr3_nt: TGTGCCAGCAGAGCCCAGGGGGCTACTGGGGCCAACGTCCTGACTTTC
j_call: TRBJ2-6
clone_size: .
d_call: TRBD1
v_call: TRBV28

cdr3_aa: CASSLQTGPNEKLFF
cdr3_nt: TGTGCCAGCAGTCTTCAGACAGGGCCTAATGAAAAACTGTTTTTT
j_call: TRBJ1-4
clone_size: .
d_call: TRBD1
v_call: TRBV6-4

cdr3_aa: CATSRDGRAWETQYF
cdr3_nt: TGTGCCACCAGCAGAGACGGGAGGGCCTGGGAGACCCAGTACTTC
j_call: TRBJ2-5
clone_size: .
d_call: TRBD2
v_call: TRBV15

cdr3_aa: CASSLGQSREKLFF
cdr3_nt: TGTGCCAGCAGCTTGGGACAGTCTAGGGAAAAACTGTTTTTT
j_call: TRBJ1-4
clone_size: .
d_call: TRBD1
v_call: TRBV7-9

cdr3_aa: CASSLTGGARIGELFF
cdr3_nt: TGTGCCAGCAGTTTAACAGGGGGCGCGAGGATCGGGGAGCTGTTTTTT
j_call: TRBJ2-2
clone_size: .
d_call: TRBD1
v_call: TRBV27

cdr3_aa: CASSFQGYEQYF
cdr3_nt: TGTGCCAGCAGTTTTCAGGGCTACGAGCAGTACTTC
j_call: TRBJ2-7
clone_size: few
d_call: .
v_call: TRBV28

cdr3_aa: CASSLISGADTQYF
cdr3_nt: TGCGCCAGCAGCTTAATTAGCGGGGCAGATACGCAGTATTTT
j_call: TRBJ2-3
clone_size: .
d_call: TRBD2
v_call: TRBV5-1

cdr3_aa: CASNPRSGIGETQYF
cdr3_nt: TGTGCCAGCAATCCTCGTAGCGGGATCGGGGAGACCCAGTACTTC
j_call: TRBJ2-5
clone_size: few
d_call: TRBD2
v_call: TRBV6-5

cdr3_aa: CASSAAAPTYEQYF
cdr3_nt: TGTGCCAGCAGCGCTGCGGCCCCCACCTACGAGCAGTACTTC
j_call: TRBJ2-7
clone_size: once
d_call: .
v_call: TRBV7-2

cdr3_aa: CASTGTGEQKLFF
cdr3_nt: TGTGCCAGCACCGGGACAGGGGAGCAAAAACTGTTTTTT
j_call: TRBJ1-4
clone_size: .
d_call: TRBD1
v_call: TRBV7-2

cdr3_aa: CASSSGQGSYGYTF
cdr3_nt: TGTGCCAGCAGTTCGGGACAGGGGTCCTATGGCTACACCTTC
j_call: TRBJ1-2
clone_size: .
d_call: TRBD1
v_call: TRBV28

cdr3_aa: CASSPRGSSYNEQFF
cdr3_nt: TGTGCCAGCAGCCCGCGGGGCAGCTCCTACAATGAGCAGTTCTTC
j_call: TRBJ2-1
clone_size: .
d_call: .
v_call: TRBV6-5

cdr3_aa: CASSLGISGTGELFF
cdr3_nt: TGCGCCAGCAGCTTAGGTATTAGCGGCACCGGGGAGCTGTTTTTT
j_call: TRBJ2-2
clone_size: .
d_call: .
v_call: TRBV5-1

cdr3_aa: CASSEIAGGLSYEQYF
cdr3_nt: TGCGCCAGCAGTGAAATAGCGGGTGGACTCTCCTACGAGCAGTACTTC
j_call: TRBJ2-7
clone_size: .
d_call: TRBD2
v_call: TRBV10-2

cdr3_aa: CASSLSALGQGRGYTF
cdr3_nt: TGTGCCAGCAGCTTAAGTGCATTGGGACAGGGAAGAGGCTACACCTTC
j_call: TRBJ1-2
clone_size: .
d_call: TRBD1
v_call: TRBV7-2

cdr3_aa: CASSLGALNTEAFF
cdr3_nt: TGTGCCAGCAGCTTAGGGGCATTGAACACTGAAGCTTTCTTT
j_call: TRBJ1-1
clone_size: once
d_call: .
v_call: TRBV7-2

cdr3_aa: CAISAPDRGNTDTQYF
cdr3_nt: TGTGCCATCAGTGCACCGGACAGGGGTAACACAGATACGCAGTATTTT
j_call: TRBJ2-3
clone_size: once
d_call: TRBD1
v_call: TRBV10-3

cdr3_aa: CASSHRTSGSWGTGELFF
cdr3_nt: TGTGCCAGCAGCCACCGGACTAGCGGGAGTTGGGGCACCGGGGAGCTGTTTTTT
j_call: TRBJ2-2
clone_size: .
d_call: TRBD2
v_call: TRBV7-3

cdr3_aa: CASTHGGLYEQYF
cdr3_nt: TGTGCCAGCACCCACGGAGGGCTGTACGAGCAGTACTTC
j_call: TRBJ2-7
clone_size: .
d_call: .
v_call: TRBV3-1/TRBV3-2

cdr3_aa: CASSLRERAFF
cdr3_nt: TGTGCCAGCAGTTTAAGGGAGAGAGCTTTCTTT
j_call: TRBJ1-1
clone_size: once
d_call: .
v_call: TRBV28

cdr3_aa: CASSPIAGDKQETQYF
cdr3_nt: TGTGCCAGCTCACCCATAGCGGGAGATAAGCAAGAGACCCAGTACTTC
j_call: TRBJ2-5
clone_size: .
d_call: TRBD2
v_call: TRBV18

cdr3_aa: CASRSTGYEQYF
cdr3_nt: TGTGCCAGCAGGAGTACTGGCTACGAGCAGTACTTC
j_call: TRBJ2-7
clone_size: .
d_call: .
v_call: TRBV28

cdr3_aa: CASRNNPVRVDEQFF
cdr3_nt: TGTGCCAGTAGGAATAACCCCGTCAGGGTCGATGAGCAGTTCTTC
j_call: TRBJ2-1
clone_size: .
d_call: .
v_call: TRBV19

cdr3_aa: CASTPTPGRLGDGYTF
cdr3_nt: TGTGCCAGCACCCCAACCCCCGGCAGGTTAGGGGATGGCTACACCTTC
j_call: TRBJ1-2
clone_size: once
d_call: .
v_call: TRBV5-6

cdr3_aa: CATSDPNTEAFF
cdr3_nt: TGTGCCACCAGTGATCCTAACACTGAAGCTTTCTTT
j_call: TRBJ1-1
clone_size: few
d_call: .
v_call: TRBV24-1

cdr3_aa: CASSLQPGQANSPLHF
cdr3_nt: TGTGCCAGCAGCTTACAACCGGGACAGGCTAATTCACCCCTCCACTTT
j_call: TRBJ1-6
clone_size: once
d_call: TRBD1
v_call: TRBV13